This is a list of T cell receptor beta chains from one sample in a study of early T cells in non-severe SARS-CoV-2 infection. TCRdb re-called the 5' RACE reads through MiXCR, storing one row per CDR3 protein. Of tens of thousands of distinct CDR3 sequences listed, 16% are singletons. The sequencing used whole blood, collected at baseline. The receptors derive from an adult who was a healthcare worker with PCR-confirmed SARS-CoV-2 infection or an uninfected control (not recorded which). Both conserved end residues are part of each CDR3. Fields, in order: clone size, D gene, V gene, J gene, CDR3 protein, CDR3 DNA. A D gene is named only where the DNA matches it firmly. The size field is filled for only some rows; it gives once, few, many or a size class.

-	-	TRBV28	TRBJ1-2	CASSRGRLGYGYTF	TGTGCCAGCAGTCGAGGAAGACTAGGCTATGGCTACACCTTC
-	TRBD1	TRBV20-1	TRBJ2-5	CSASLQGMGETQYF	TGCAGTGCTAGCCTACAGGGGATGGGAGAGACCCAGTACTTC
many	-	TRBV20-1	TRBJ2-5	CSAPDSTTYQETQYF	TGCAGTGCTCCGGACTCGACAACGTACCAAGAGACCCAGTACTTC
few	-	TRBV4-1	TRBJ2-7	CASSPYEQYF	TGCGCCAGCAGCCCCTACGAGCAGTACTTC
many	-	TRBV7-9	TRBJ1-5	CASSSQGDQPQHF	TGTGCCAGCAGCAGTCAGGGTGATCAGCCCCAGCATTTT
-	-	TRBV20-1	TRBJ2-3	CSADGGGTQYF	TGCAGTGCTGACGGGGGCGGTACGCAGTATTTT
many	TRBD1	TRBV3-1	TRBJ2-3	CASSQRDRGWTDTQYF	TGTGCCAGCAGCCAACGGGACAGGGGATGGACAGATACGCAGTATTTT
-	-	TRBV11-2	TRBJ1-5	CASSYSPRQPQHF	TGTGCCAGCAGTTACTCCCCGAGGCAGCCCCAGCATTTT
many	-	TRBV5-6	TRBJ1-5	CASSLKGNQPQHF	TGTGCCAGCAGCTTGAAGGGCAATCAGCCCCAGCATTTT
many	-	TRBV24-1	TRBJ2-7	CATSEGRAEQYF	TGTGCCACCAGTGAGGGAAGGGCCGAGCAGTACTTC
-	-	TRBV12-3/TRBV12-4	TRBJ2-5	CASSFGSAAETQYF	TGTGCCAGCAGTTTCGGGTCGGCCGCAGAGACCCAGTACTTC
few	TRBD1	TRBV7-9	TRBJ2-7	CASSSTGGVQHEQYF	TGTGCCAGCAGCTCAACAGGGGGAGTACAGCACGAGCAGTACTTC
few	TRBD1	TRBV7-2	TRBJ2-7	CASSPITGGWGSYEQYF	TGTGCCAGCAGCCCGATTACAGGGGGATGGGGGTCCTACGAGCAGTACTTC
-	-	TRBV4-1	TRBJ2-1	CASSQDGTLVRSSYNEQFF	TGCGCCAGCAGCCAAGACGGGACTCTAGTTAGGAGCTCCTACAATGAGCAGTTCTTC
-	-	TRBV6-2/TRBV6-3	TRBJ2-7	CASRPDRSSYEQYF	TGTGCCAGCAGACCCGACAGGAGCTCCTACGAGCAGTACTTC
few	-	TRBV14	TRBJ1-1	CASSRLLEGTEAFF	TGTGCCAGCAGCCGCCTACTTGAAGGCACTGAAGCTTTCTTT
-	TRBD1	TRBV20-1	TRBJ1-6	CSGTRGQGNSPLHF	TGCAGTGGCACCAGGGGGCAAGGGAATTCACCCCTCCACTTT
few	-	TRBV20-1	TRBJ2-7	CSARLPSISYEQYF	TGCAGTGCTAGACTCCCCTCGATCTCCTACGAGCAGTACTTC
-	TRBD1	TRBV12-3/TRBV12-4	TRBJ1-1	CASSFGTGGTEAFF	TGTGCCAGCAGTTTCGGGACAGGCGGCACTGAAGCTTTCTTT
-	-	TRBV11-2	TRBJ2-7	CASSSPRQPYEQYF	TGTGCCAGCAGCTCTCCTAGACAGCCCTACGAGCAGTACTTC
few	-	TRBV2	TRBJ1-6	CASFGRSYNSPLHF	TGTGCCAGCTTCGGCCGATCCTATAATTCACCCCTCCACTTT
few	-	TRBV6-5	TRBJ2-7	CASSSSPKFFGAWQYF	TGTGCCAGCAGCAGCTCCCCAAAGTTCTTCGGGGCGTGGCAGTACTTC
few	-	TRBV20-1	TRBJ2-3	CSARVVGGALTF	TGCAGTGCTAGAGTCGTTGGGGGGGCGTTGACATTT
few	TRBD2	TRBV6-5	TRBJ2-1	CASRPGTRFRDEQFF	TGTGCCAGCAGGCCCGGGACTAGATTTAGGGATGAGCAGTTCTTC
many	-	TRBV15	TRBJ2-5	CATSRDYRGREETQYF	TGTGCCACCAGCAGAGATTATAGAGGGCGGGAAGAGACCCAGTACTTC
-	-	TRBV12-3/TRBV12-4	TRBJ2-7	CASSPQGPYEQYF	TGTGCCAGCAGCCCCCAAGGTCCCTACGAGCAGTACTTC
few	-	TRBV7-2	TRBJ1-3	CASSARQGNTIYF	TGTGCCAGCAGCGCCCGACAGGGAAACACCATATATTTT
-	-	TRBV10-3	TRBJ2-5	CAIRAAEVSETQYF	TGTGCCATCAGGGCCGCGGAGGTGTCGGAGACCCAGTACTTC
few	TRBD2	TRBV28	TRBJ2-3	CASRTTPLLAALTDTQYF	TGTGCCAGCAGAACCACCCCGTTACTAGCGGCTCTCACAGATACGCAGTATTTT
-	-	TRBV2	TRBJ1-4	CASSVLAGHLFF	TGTGCCAGCAGTGTTTTGGCAGGACACCTGTTTTTT
few	-	TRBV7-2	TRBJ2-1	CASSLGLDNEQFF	TGTGCCAGCAGCTTGGGTCTAGACAATGAGCAGTTCTTC